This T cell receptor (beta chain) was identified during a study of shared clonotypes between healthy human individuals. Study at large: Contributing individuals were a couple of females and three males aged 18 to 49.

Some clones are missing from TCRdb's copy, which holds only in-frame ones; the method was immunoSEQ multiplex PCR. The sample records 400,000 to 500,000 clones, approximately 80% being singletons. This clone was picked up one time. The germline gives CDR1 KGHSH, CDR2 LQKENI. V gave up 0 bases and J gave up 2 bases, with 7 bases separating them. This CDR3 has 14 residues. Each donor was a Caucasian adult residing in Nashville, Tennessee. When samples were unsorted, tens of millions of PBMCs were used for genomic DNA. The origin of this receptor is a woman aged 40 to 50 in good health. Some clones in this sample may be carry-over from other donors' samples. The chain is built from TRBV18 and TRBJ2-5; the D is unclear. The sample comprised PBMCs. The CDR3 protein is CASSPPYRQETQYF. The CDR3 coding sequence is TGTGCCAGCTCACCACCGTACAGACAAGAGACCCAGTACTTC.